Below, 15 T cell receptor beta chains from the same sample are listed, as sequenced in a study of patients and donors after allogeneic stem cell transplantation. TCRdb re-called the RT-PCR reads through MiXCR, storing one row per CDR3 protein. Of approximately 160,000 distinct CDR3 sequences in the sample, around 30% are singletons; the top ten hold around 3.2%. Specimen: blood, either unsorted or a sorted T cell fraction (not recorded which). Receptor source: a human donor who was either an allogeneic HSCT recipient or a stem cell or donor lymphocyte infusion donor (not recorded which). It is not recorded whose cells these are; they may come from a transplant donor.

The rearrangement links TRBV10-3 to TRBJ2-5; the match to TRBD2 covers 10 bases. The J segment lost 2 bases and the V segment lost 2 bases, leaving 2 bases of the junction unmatched. Germline loops: CDR1 ENHRY, CDR2 SYGVKD. This CDR3 spans 15 amino acids. This CDR3 reads CAISEGLAVQETQYF. CDR3 in DNA: TGTGCCATCAGTGAGGGACTAGCGGTACAAGAGACCCAGTACTTC.

The sample holds a few counts of this clonotype. The V call is TRBV27, the J call TRBJ2-1; D is ambiguous. There are 15 residues in the CDR3. CDR1 is MNHEY, CDR2 SMNVEV, per germline (reference sequence). V shed 5 bases and J shed 0 bases, with 11 bases lying between them. Here the CDR3 DNA reads TGTGCCAGCAGTGTCGGTTCCAGCTCCTACAATGAGCAGTTCTTC. Amino acids: CASSVGSSSYNEQFF.

This clonotype was detected a few times. The chain is built from TRBV10-3 and TRBJ2-5; D is tentatively TRBD1 or TRBD2 (6 bases each). Deletions cut 6 bases from V and 4 bases from J, with 18 bases between. CDR3 length: 15 residues. Germline V lookup: CDR1 ENHRY, CDR2 SYGVKD. The CDR3 reads CAISSSGASPETQYF. The DNA for the CDR3 is TGTGCCATCAGCTCTTCGGGGGCTAGCCCAGAGACCCAGTACTTC.

This clonotype came up a few times. The CDR3 sequence: CASSKVSRDRAYSGELFF. The CDR3, as DNA: TGTGCCAGCAGCAAAGTGTCCCGGGACAGGGCTTATTCCGGGGAGCTGTTTTTT. The rearrangement uses TRBV21-1 and TRBJ2-2; the table's D call, TRBD1, was not checked against the DNA. TRBV21-1 is annotated as a pseudogene. This CDR3 has 18 residues.

The V and J genes are TRBV6-2 or TRBV6-3 and TRBJ1-2; 9 positions agree with TRBD1. This CDR3 contains 15 residues. Germline-derived CDR1 and CDR2 are MNHEY and SVGEGT. Trimming took 3 bases from V and 8 from J; bases not matched to a gene: 10. CDR3 bases: TGTGCCAGCAGTTATCACGGAACAGGGGGCAACGGCTACACCTTC. The encoded protein is CASSYHGTGGNGYTF.

In this sample, this clonotype turned up a few times. The chain has TRBV29-1 and TRBJ2-5; D ambiguous. Germline V gene lookup returns CDR1 SQVTM and CDR2 ANQGSEA. CDR3 length: 13 amino acids. V shed 4 bases and J shed 3 bases, with 12 bases lying between them. The chain's CDR3 is CSVGTVIKETQYF. The CDR3 bases are TGCAGCGTTGGGACGGTGATTAAAGAGACCCAGTACTTC.

The CDR3 DNA is TGCGCCAGCAGTGAGACGGGCGGGGAGCTGTTTTTT. Amino acids: CASSETGGELFF. The gene calls are TRBV10-2 and TRBJ2-2; the D is unclear. The CDR3 is made up of 12 amino acids. Trimming removed 2 bases at V and 7 bases at J, with 5 bases between. CDR1 and CDR2 from the germline V gene are WSHSY and SAAADI.

In this sample, this clonotype turned up a few times. The genes are TRBV5-1 and TRBJ2-3; possibly TRBD1 for D (6 bases). Between the trimmed V and J ends, which lost 4 bases and 2 bases, there was a span of 8 bases. In germline, CDR1 is SGHRS, CDR2 YFSETQ. The CDR3 runs 13 residues. CDR3 nucleotides: TGCGCCAGCAGCGGACAGTTCACAGATACGCAGTATTTT. Translating gives CASSGQFTDTQYF.

The rearrangement joins TRBV5-1 to TRBJ2-2; 7 bases align to TRBD1. Germline V gene lookup returns CDR1 SGHRS and CDR2 YFSETQ. The CDR3 extends over 17 amino acids. With V trimmed by 0 bases and J by 0 bases, 5 bases remained unmatched. This chain's CDR3 is CASSLETGWTNTGELFF. As DNA, the CDR3 is TGCGCCAGCAGCTTGGAGACAGGGTGGACGAACACCGGGGAGCTGTTTTTT.

This clonotype showed up just a few times. J is TRBJ2-5 and V is TRBV20-1, with a tentative D call TRBD1 (5 bases). Trimming removed 5 bases at V and 0 bases at J, with 7 bases between. In germline, CDR1 is DFQATT, CDR2 SNEGSKA (reference sequence). CDR3 length: 12 residues. In DNA, the CDR3 is TGCAGTGCTCACAGGTACCAAGAGACCCAGTACTTC. Protein: CSAHRYQETQYF.

The chain couples TRBV4-3 to TRBJ2-7; D not resolved. The CDR3 consists of 13 residues. The germline V gene encodes CDR1 LGHNA and CDR2 YSLEER. The V gene lost 0 bases and the J gene lost 3 bases, with 6 bases spanning the gap. The CDR3, as DNA: TGCGCCAGCAGCCAAGATCGGAACTACGAGCAGTACTTC. This encodes CASSQDRNYEQYF.

Only a few counts were recorded for this clonotype. The chain couples TRBV25-1 to TRBJ2-2, with D perhaps matching TRBD1 (6 bases). The CDR3 consists of 17 residues. Germline CDR1 reads MGHDK; CDR2 reads SYGVNS. Deletions cut 2 bases from V and 0 bases from J, with 13 bases between. Here the CDR3 reads CASSEVRSGANTGELFF. CDR3 DNA: TGTGCCAGCAGTGAAGTCCGGTCAGGGGCGAACACCGGGGAGCTGTTTTTT.

The CDR3 coding sequence is TGTGCCAGCAGTTACCCACAGGGAAAGGGCTATAATTCACCCCTCCACTTT. Amino acid sequence: CASSYPQGKGYNSPLHF. The chain employs TRBV6-6 and TRBJ1-6; a possible D gene is TRBD1 (6 bases). The CDR3 contains 17 residues. Per the germline V gene, CDR1 is MNHNY and CDR2 is SVGAGI (reference sequence). The germline V and J ends were trimmed by 2 bases and 3 bases, with 14 bases remaining between them.

This clonotype appeared a few times. The chain uses TRBV7-8 and TRBJ1-4; D uncertain. This CDR3 contains 15 residues. CDR1 SGHVS and CDR2 FQNEAQ come from the germline V gene. V lost 0 bases, J lost 10 bases, and 15 bases lay in between. CDR3 sequence: CASSLARIYGRKLFF. CDR3 bases: TGTGCCAGCAGCTTAGCGAGGATCTACGGGCGAAAACTGTTTTTT.

This clonotype was seen a handful of times. The rearrangement links TRBV29-1 to TRBJ1-2; D gene ambiguous. This CDR3 spans 12 amino acids. Trimming took off 6 bases at V and 4 bases at J, with 12 bases between the two ends. Germline lookup yields CDR1 SQVTM and CDR2 ANQGSEA. The CDR3 loop is CSVDEGGYGYTF. The CDR3, as DNA: TGCAGCGTAGACGAGGGAGGCTATGGCTACACCTTC.